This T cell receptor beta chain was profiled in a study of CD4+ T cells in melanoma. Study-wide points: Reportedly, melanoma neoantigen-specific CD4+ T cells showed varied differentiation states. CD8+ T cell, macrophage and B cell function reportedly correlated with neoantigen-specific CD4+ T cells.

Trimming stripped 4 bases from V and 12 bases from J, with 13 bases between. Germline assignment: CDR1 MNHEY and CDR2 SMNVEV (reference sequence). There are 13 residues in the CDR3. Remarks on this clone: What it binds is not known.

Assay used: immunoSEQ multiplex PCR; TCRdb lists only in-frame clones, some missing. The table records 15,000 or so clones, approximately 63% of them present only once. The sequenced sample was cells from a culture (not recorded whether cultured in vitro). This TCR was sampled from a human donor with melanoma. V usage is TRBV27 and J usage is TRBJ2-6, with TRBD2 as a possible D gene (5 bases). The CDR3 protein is CASSSWTGIVLTF. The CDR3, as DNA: TGTGCCAGCAGTTCCTGGACGGGGATCGTCCTGACTTTC.